This T cell receptor beta chain appears in the sequencing data of a study of immune evolution from preneoplasia to lung adenocarcinoma. TCRdb's copy holds only in-frame clones and misses some; the assay was immunoSEQ multiplex PCR. Here the sample spans fewer than 4,500 clones, 50% being singletons. The length of the CDR3 is 13 residues. From germline, CDR1 is MNHEY and CDR2 SVGAGI. Trimming shortened V by 6 bases and J by 1 base, and 9 bases separated the two germline ends. Broader study findings: Top clone frequencies peaked in normal lung, apparently declining through invasive adenocarcinoma. Later-stage lesions appeared to have more T cells, more diversity, less clonality.

Details on this clone: The antigen is undetermined.

Two lung cancer pathologists independently confirmed each histologic diagnosis. The specimen was FFPE normal lung tissue adjacent to the tumor. The sequence was collected from a person between 50 and 60 years old with lung adenocarcinoma. V and J are TRBV6-5 and TRBJ1-2; D is undetermined. The CDR3 reads CASSNGLNYGYTF. The CDR3 nucleotides read TGTGCCAGCAGCAACGGACTTAACTATGGCTACACCTTC.